The source of this TCR beta chain is a study of blood T cell repertoires in COVID-19. Study-wide background: Donors in the United States, Italy and Spain gave samples during acute or convalescent COVID-19.

The repertoire was sequenced with immunoSEQ multiplex PCR; TCRdb's copy has only in-frame clones and lacks some. The sample yields some 230,000 clones, 85% seen once. Germline trimming cut 1 base from V and 5 bases from J; bases unmatched to any gene: 11. Germline V CDR1 and CDR2: MGHRA, YSYEKL. The CDR3 has 17 amino acids. This rearrangement joins TRBV4-1 to TRBJ2-1; TRBD2 matches at 7 bases. Sequencing used peripheral blood. The TCR sequence derives from a man aged 50 to 60 who had recovered from COVID-19. CDR3 nucleotides: TGCGCCAGCAGCCAAGGGGATGGCGGGAGTCTGGACAATGAGCAGTTCTTC. This codes for CASSQGDGGSLDNEQFF.